A selection of T cell receptor beta chains follows, all from one sample in a study of T-cell reconstitution after alpha-beta-depleted transplantation in children. One entry per CDR3 protein results from TCRdb running MiXCR on the PCR reads. The sample holds about 500,000 distinct CDR3 sequences, approximately 29% seen once. Sequences were derived from PBMCs from the stem cell graft donor, sampled from the stem cell graft. These receptor sequences come from a human donor who donated a stem cell graft to a child with aplastic anemia. The CDR3 runs from the conserved cysteine through the conserved F or W. The order of the fields is V gene, D gene, CDR3 length, CDR3 protein. A D gene is named only where the DNA matches it firmly.

>TRBV5-4|NA|14
CASSLFGTTDTQYF
>TRBV30|NA|12
CAWSDISYEQYF
>TRBV5-1|TRBD2|17
CASSERTSGSLQNEQFF
>TRBV6-5|NA|19
CASSYSLPTDSGSGNTIYF
>TRBV4-3|NA|15
CASSQERGSNQPQHF
>TRBV5-4|NA|13
CASSWGPNSPLHF
>TRBV6-2/TRBV6-3|NA|14
CASSWDKLSYEQYF
>TRBV7-2|NA|14
CASSFRGGDTEAFF
>TRBV27|TRBD2|14
CASRLSGRDHEQYF
>TRBV4-3|NA|13
CASSHRDKYEAFF
>TRBV6-1|NA|13
CASSPTGREKLFF
>TRBV29-1|NA|12
CSVEYRGDGYTF
>TRBV10-1|NA|13
CASSEMGGTEAFF
>TRBV5-1|NA|15
CASSLPGNMNTEAFF
>TRBV9|NA|16
CASSASRQDSYYGYTF
>TRBV20-1|NA|13
CRAVGGQYNEQFF
>TRBV5-1|NA|15
CASSLQGGYTDTQYF
>TRBV5-1|TRBD2|16
CASSFAASGRNDEQFF
>TRBV4-3|NA|12
CASSQDFSKRFF
>TRBV11-2|TRBD2|17
CASSPERLAGVTGELFF
>TRBV20-1|NA|14
CSARGRDGPYEQYF
>TRBV10-3|NA|13
CAIGDHGADTQYF
>TRBV29-1|TRBD1|15
CSARTGGARIQKLFF
>TRBV10-3|TRBD1|15
CAISEADRGVSEQYF
>TRBV29-1|TRBD2|17
CSVDSSGLAGSYNEQFF
>TRBV30|NA|15
CAWSVRGARNQPQHF
>TRBV30|NA|12
CAWREHRGELFF
>TRBV5-4|NA|14
CASSLGRSGTEAFF
>TRBV28|NA|13
CASSGLRSYEQYF
>TRBV7-6|NA|12
CASSLERGRLFF
>TRBV11-3|NA|15
CASSLRGMNTGELFF
>TRBV4-3|NA|16
CASSQDSDGSYNEQFF
>TRBV5-4|TRBD2|15
CASSLGLAGAIEQFF
>TRBV20-1|TRBD2|17
CSARGGGGVFSYNEQFF
>TRBV6-1|TRBD1|14
CASTADRVATEAFF
>TRBV27|TRBD1|18
CASSPNRDRGRIPQPQHF
>TRBV12-3/TRBV12-4|NA|15
CASSLRAVSQETQYF
>TRBV7-2|TRBD1|15
CASSLTGQGADEQFF
>TRBV29-1|TRBD2|17
CSVEWGSGRDYDNEQFF
>TRBV12-3/TRBV12-4|TRBD2|14
CASSGGRSYNEQFF
>TRBV12-3/TRBV12-4|TRBD2|14
CASSRTSGRKREFF
>TRBV7-2|NA|13
CAGSQTTNYGYTF
>TRBV6-1|NA|13
CATRRGLGNTIYF
>TRBV12-3/TRBV12-4|NA|15
CASSLGSTTYNEQFF
>TRBV12-3/TRBV12-4|NA|13
CASSLATFDEQYF
>TRBV4-2|NA|16
CASSQEVSGAWETQYF
>TRBV7-9|NA|15
CASSLGTVARLGAFF
>TRBV2|TRBD1|13
CASRVTGDYGYTF
>TRBV20-1|NA|14
CSARGGVQHTEAFF
>TRBV6-5|TRBD2|17
CASSYSATTSGRHTQYF
>TRBV4-3|TRBD1|17
CASSPRRQGTYSNEQFF
>TRBV21-1|NA|15
CASSTLAGEQETQYF
>TRBV15|TRBD2|16
CATSRGSSGRGETQYF